This T cell receptor beta chain was obtained from a study of cytotoxic CD8 clonotypes in ibrutinib-treated CLL. About the research overall: It was after a median approximately eleven months of treatment, range 6 to 36, that response samples were taken. When averaged across all of the samples, the counts came to hundreds of thousands of productive templates and about 89,000 productive rearrangements.

The germline gives CDR1 MNHEY, CDR2 SMNVEV (reference sequence). The CDR3 is 13 residues long. Trimming left V 5 bases short and J 2 bases short, with 9 bases between. Worth noting for this clone: What it binds is not known.

Libraries were prepared by immunoSEQ multiplex PCR; TCRdb keeps only in-frame clonotypes and omits some of them. The table lists approximately 340,000 clones, over 55% of them singletons. Study conclusions and caveats: Baseline clonality, higher than in age-matched healthy donors, tracked circulating CD8+ T-cell counts. Having risen at ibrutinib response, clonality had fallen back toward baseline by progression.

Sequencing was performed on PBMCs, taken after 36 months of ibrutinib treatment. The receptor was derived from a human donor with chronic lymphocytic leukemia. This chain links TRBV27 with TRBJ1-1; D might be TRBD1 (5 bases). CDR3 coding DNA: TGTGCCAGCAGTACCTGGGACAACACTGAAGCTTTCTTT. It encodes CASSTWDNTEAFF.